Presented here are 20 T cell receptor beta chains from one specimen sequenced in a study of cytomegalovirus exposure and HLA in healthy donors. TCRdb's copy holds only in-frame clones and misses some; the assay was immunoSEQ multiplex PCR. This table has some 340,000 clones, about nine tenths appearing once. Sequencing was carried out using PBMCs. Every receptor here comes from a woman aged 25 to 39 in good health and CMV-seropositive.

The gene calls are TRBV6-5 and TRBJ2-7; 8 nucleotides agree with TRBD1. Germline CDR1 reads MNHEY; CDR2 reads SVGAGI. The CDR3 runs to 15 residues. V lost 2 bases, J lost 2 bases, and 5 bases stayed unmatched. CDR3 amino acids: CASSYQQGEAYEQYF. The CDR3 coding sequence is TGTGCCAGCAGTTACCAACAGGGGGAGGCCTACGAGCAGTACTTC.

This clone was seen just once. CDR3: CASSRGATNTEAFF. The CDR3 region has the DNA TGTGCCAGCAGCCGAGGGGCCACGAACACTGAAGCTTTCTTT. The gene calls are TRBV9 and TRBJ1-1, with a tentative D call TRBD1 (5 bases). V lost 4 bases to trimming and J lost 1 base, with 11 bases between them. CDR1 is SGDLS and CDR2 is YYNGEE in the germline V gene. CDR3 size: 14 residues.

The rearrangement links TRBV2 to TRBJ2-5; 9 bases map to TRBD2. V shed 8 bases, J shed 1 base, and the junction held 2 bases outside the gene matches. The CDR3 covers 13 residues. Germline V CDR1 and CDR2: SNHLY, FYNNEI. CDR3 residues: CASLREGQETQYF. As DNA, the CDR3 is TGTGCCAGCTTGCGGGAGGGCCAAGAGACCCAGTACTTC.

This clone was seen a handful of times. This chain connects TRBV11-2 to TRBJ2-2; D is ambiguous. CDR3 length: 12 residues. V lost 3 bases and J lost 1, with 0 bases in between. CDR1 is SGHAT and CDR2 is FQNNGV in the germline V gene. CDR3 bases: TGTGCCAGCAGCTTGAACACCGGGGAGCTGTTTTTT. Residues: CASSLNTGELFF.

The J gene is TRBJ2-5, the V gene TRBV9; D possibly uses TRBD1 or TRBD2 (5 bases each). Germline CDR1 SGDLS, CDR2 YYNGEE. The germline V and J ends were trimmed by 3 bases and 5 bases, with 17 bases remaining between them. The CDR3 runs 15 residues. CDR3 coding DNA: TGTGCCAGCAGCGCCCGGGGCCAGCAAACGGAGACCCAGTACTTC. Protein sequence: CASSARGQQTETQYF.

The genes are TRBV6-1 and TRBJ1-4, with D maybe TRBD1 (6 bases). The germline CDR1 and CDR2 sequences are MNHNS and SASEGT. Trimming stripped 9 bases from V and 12 bases from J, with 14 bases between. This CDR3 contains 11 residues. The CDR3 loop is CASLLGGQLFF. As DNA, the CDR3 is TGTGCCAGTCTCCTTGGGGGGCAACTGTTTTTT.

V is TRBV4-3 and J is TRBJ2-7; the match to TRBD2 covers 9 bases. The CDR3 is 15 residues long. Unmatched junction bases numbered 4, after V lost 4 bases and J lost 0 bases. Germline values: CDR1 LGHNA, CDR2 YSLEER. The CDR3 sequence: CASSPAGGSSYEQYF. The CDR3 coding sequence is TGCGCCAGCAGCCCCGCGGGGGGGAGCTCCTACGAGCAGTACTTC.

This chain connects TRBV7-9 to TRBJ2-7; either TRBD1 or TRBD2 may supply D (6 bases each). V dropped 5 bases and J dropped 6 bases, with 20 bases sitting between them. This CDR3 comprises 15 residues. The germline gives CDR1 SEHNR, CDR2 FQNEAQ (reference sequence). CDR3 region: CASSPQGSGAGEQYF. DNA for the CDR3: TGTGCCAGCAGCCCTCAAGGATCGGGGGCAGGCGAGCAGTACTTC.

The chain links TRBV11-2 to TRBJ2-5; 7 nucleotides line up with TRBD1. The V gene end was trimmed by 5 bases and the J gene end by 1 base; junction bases not matched to a gene: 7. Germline assignment: CDR1 SGHAT and CDR2 FQNNGV. This CDR3 spans 15 amino acids. CDR3 region: CASSPRQGPQETQYF. In DNA form, the CDR3 reads TGTGCCAGCAGCCCTCGACAGGGACCCCAAGAGACCCAGTACTTC.

This clone showed up just once. V and J are TRBV7-2 and TRBJ1-5; D uncertain. The CDR3 length is 18 residues. Germline V gene sequence: CDR1 SGHTA, CDR2 FQGNSA. With 5 bases removed from V and 3 bases from J, the gap between germline ends came to 23 bases. The CDR3 sequence is CASSPFGLQKTVNQPQHF. The CDR3 DNA reads as TGTGCCAGCAGCCCCTTCGGACTTCAGAAGACTGTCAATCAGCCCCAGCATTTT.

This chain uses TRBV19 with TRBJ2-3; 7 bases fit TRBD1. CDR1 and CDR2 from the germline V gene are LNHDA and SQIVND (reference sequence). Trimming took 6 bases from V and 5 from J; bases not matched to a gene: 5. This CDR3 contains 13 residues. CDR3 nucleotides: TGTGCCAGTAGGCCAACAGGGGTAGATACGCAGTATTTT. It encodes CASRPTGVDTQYF.

The chain couples TRBV6-1 to TRBJ2-7; 11 bases line up with TRBD1. In germline, CDR1 is MNHNS, CDR2 SASEGT. With V trimmed by 7 bases and J by 3 bases, 5 bases remained unmatched. There are 14 residues in the CDR3. The CDR3 DNA is TGTGCCAGCAAATCCGGGACAGGGGGCTACGAGCAGTACTTC. Translating it yields CASKSGTGGYEQYF.

V usage is TRBV30 and J usage is TRBJ2-5, with 7 bases matching TRBD2. The ends lost 4 bases at V and 1 base at J; junction bases unmatched: 12. Germline assignment: CDR1 GTSNPN and CDR2 SVGIG (reference sequence). The length of the CDR3 is 16 residues. CDR3 DNA sequence: TGTGCCTGGATCGGTGGGGCGGGGGAGACCCAAGAGACCCAGTACTTC. The encoded protein is CAWIGGAGETQETQYF. The variable domain in full, with the rest retrieved from reference TRBV30 and TRBJ2-5, is SQTIHQWPATLVQPVGSPLSLECTVEGTSNPNLYWYRQAAGRGLQLLFYSVGIGQISSEVPQNLSASRPQDRQFILSSKKLLLSDSGFYLCAWIGGAGETQETQYFGPGTRLLVL.

The chain couples TRBV27 to TRBJ2-3; 10 bases line up with TRBD2. The CDR3 contains 16 residues. The germline CDR1 and CDR2 sequences are MNHEY and SMNVEV (reference sequence). The junction had 12 bases not matched to a gene; V was cut back by 5 bases and J by 7 bases. For the CDR3, the DNA is TGTGCCAGCAGTAGCGGACTAGCGGTACCCTCAAATACGCAGTATTTT. This encodes CASSSGLAVPSNTQYF.

J is TRBJ2-7 and V is TRBV5-1; 8 nucleotides match TRBD2. Germline CDR1 reads SGHRS; CDR2 reads YFSETQ. This CDR3 is built from 14 residues. The V segment lost 4 bases and the J segment 2 bases; nucleotides outside the gene matches: 5. CDR3 sequence (DNA): TGCGCCAGCAGCGTTACTAGCGGCACCTACGAGCAGTACTTC. Translated: CASSVTSGTYEQYF.

The chain links TRBV4-2 to TRBJ1-2; D is perhaps TRBD1 (6 bases). Germline values: CDR1 LGHNA, CDR2 YNFKEQ. CDR3 length equals 16 residues. Trimming cost V 3 bases and J 0 bases, with 14 bases left between them. DNA of the CDR3: TGTGCCAGCAGCCAGGAGACAGGAGGAACTAACTATGGCTACACCTTC. Translated, it gives CASSQETGGTNYGYTF.

This sequence joins TRBV7-9 and TRBJ2-7; D gene ambiguous. Germline V gives CDR1 SEHNR, CDR2 FQNEAQ (reference sequence). This CDR3 is 14 amino acids long. V dropped 1 base and J dropped 3 bases, with 10 bases sitting between them. CDR3 nucleotides: TGTGCCAGCAGCTTAGGAAGTCGCAGCTACGAGCAGTACTTC. Protein: CASSLGSRSYEQYF. Combining the CDR3 with reference TRBV7-9 and TRBJ2-7 gives the whole variable domain DTGVSQNPRHKITKRGQNVTFRCDPISEHNRLYWYRQTLGQGPEFLTYFQNEAQLEKSRLLSDRFSAERPKGSFSTLEIQRTEQGDSAMYLCASSLGSRSYEQYFGPGTRLTVT.

This clone was detected only a few times. The V and J genes are TRBV28 and TRBJ1-2; D gene ambiguous. The CDR3 covers 12 residues. Germline V CDR1 and CDR2: MDHEN, SYDVKM. V shed 7 bases and J shed 5 bases, with 11 bases lying between them. CDR3 region: CASIGQPYGYTF. CDR3 DNA: TGTGCCAGCATTGGCCAGCCTTATGGCTACACCTTC.

The rearrangement joins TRBV6-1 to TRBJ2-7; perhaps TRBD2 as D (6 bases). The CDR3 runs to 13 residues. Trimming cost V 11 bases and J 4 bases, with 18 bases left between them. Germline lookup yields CDR1 MNHNS and CDR2 SASEGT. CDR3 in DNA: TGTGCCGCGGGGCAGGGTGTTGGATACGAGCAGTACTTC. Translated, it gives CAAGQGVGYEQYF.

The rearrangement uses TRBV2 and TRBJ2-4, with a weak D call TRBD2 (5 bases). Germline values: CDR1 SNHLY, CDR2 FYNNEI. V was cut by 10 bases and J by 7 bases, with 17 bases left in between. This CDR3 region has 13 residues. CDR3 region: CANSPGIQNIQYF. CDR3 in DNA: TGTGCCAACAGCCCGGGAATCCAGAACATTCAGTACTTC.